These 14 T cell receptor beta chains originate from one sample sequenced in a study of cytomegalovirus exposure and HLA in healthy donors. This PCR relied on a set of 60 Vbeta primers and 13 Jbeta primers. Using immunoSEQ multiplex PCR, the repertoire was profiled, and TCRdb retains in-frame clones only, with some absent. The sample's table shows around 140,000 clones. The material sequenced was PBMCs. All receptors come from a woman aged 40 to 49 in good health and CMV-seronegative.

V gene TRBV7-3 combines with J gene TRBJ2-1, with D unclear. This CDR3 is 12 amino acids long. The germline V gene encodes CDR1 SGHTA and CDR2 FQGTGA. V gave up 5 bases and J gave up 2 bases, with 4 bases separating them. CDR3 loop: CASSPTYNEQFF. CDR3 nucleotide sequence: TGTGCCAGCAGCCCTACCTACAATGAGCAGTTCTTC.

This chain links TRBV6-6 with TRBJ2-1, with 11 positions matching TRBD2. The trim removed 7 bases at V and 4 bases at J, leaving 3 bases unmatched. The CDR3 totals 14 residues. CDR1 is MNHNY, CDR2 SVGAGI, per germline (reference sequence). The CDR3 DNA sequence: TGTGCCAGCACCTTAGCGGGGGGGTACAATGAGCAGTTCTTC. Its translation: CASTLAGGYNEQFF.

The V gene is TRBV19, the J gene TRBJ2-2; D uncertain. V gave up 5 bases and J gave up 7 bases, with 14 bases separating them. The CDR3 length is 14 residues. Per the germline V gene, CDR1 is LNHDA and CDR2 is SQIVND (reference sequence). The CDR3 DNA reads TGTGCCAGTAGTTCCAGGCTCGGTTACGGGGAGCTGTTTTTT. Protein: CASSSRLGYGELFF.

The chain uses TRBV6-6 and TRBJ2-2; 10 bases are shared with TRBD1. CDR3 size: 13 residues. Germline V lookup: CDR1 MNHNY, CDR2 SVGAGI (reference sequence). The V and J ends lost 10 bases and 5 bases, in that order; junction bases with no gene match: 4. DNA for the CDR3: TGTGCCACTGGGACAGGGGCAACCGGGGAGCTGTTTTTT. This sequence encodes CATGTGATGELFF.

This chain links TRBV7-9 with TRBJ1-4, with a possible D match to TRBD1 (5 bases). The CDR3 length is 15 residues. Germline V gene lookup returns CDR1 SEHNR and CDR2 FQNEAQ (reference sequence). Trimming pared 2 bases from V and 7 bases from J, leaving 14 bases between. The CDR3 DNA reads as TGTGCCAGCAGCTTATCGTTAGGGAGGGGTGAAAAACTGTTTTTT. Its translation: CASSLSLGRGEKLFF.

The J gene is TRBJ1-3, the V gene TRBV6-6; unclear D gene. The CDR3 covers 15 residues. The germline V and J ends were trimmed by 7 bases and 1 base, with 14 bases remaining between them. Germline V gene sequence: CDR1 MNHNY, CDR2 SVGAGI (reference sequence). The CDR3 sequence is CASTPGSGSGNTIYF. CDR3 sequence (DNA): TGTGCCAGCACTCCCGGGTCGGGTTCTGGAAACACCATATATTTT.

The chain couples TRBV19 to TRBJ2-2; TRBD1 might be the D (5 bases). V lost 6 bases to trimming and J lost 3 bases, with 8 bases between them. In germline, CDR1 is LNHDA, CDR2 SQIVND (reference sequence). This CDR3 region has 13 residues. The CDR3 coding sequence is TGTGCCAGTAGGCCGACAGACACCGGGGAGCTGTTTTTT. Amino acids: CASRPTDTGELFF.

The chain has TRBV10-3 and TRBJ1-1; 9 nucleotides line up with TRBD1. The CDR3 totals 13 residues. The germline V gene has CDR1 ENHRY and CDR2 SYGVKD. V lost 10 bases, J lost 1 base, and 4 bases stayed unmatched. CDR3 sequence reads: CASYRGQNTEAFF. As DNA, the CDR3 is TGTGCCAGTTACAGGGGGCAGAACACTGAAGCTTTCTTT.

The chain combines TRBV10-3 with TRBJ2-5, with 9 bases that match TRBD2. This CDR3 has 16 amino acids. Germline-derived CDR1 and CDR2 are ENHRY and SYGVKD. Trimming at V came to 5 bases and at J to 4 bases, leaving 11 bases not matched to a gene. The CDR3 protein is CAISSRSGGGAETQYF. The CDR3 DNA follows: TGTGCCATCAGTTCCCGCTCGGGCGGGGGGGCAGAGACCCAGTACTTC.

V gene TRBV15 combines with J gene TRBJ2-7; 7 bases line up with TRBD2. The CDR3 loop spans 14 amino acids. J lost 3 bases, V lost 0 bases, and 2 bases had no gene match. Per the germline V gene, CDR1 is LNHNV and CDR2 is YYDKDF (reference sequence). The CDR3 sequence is CATSREGGGYEQYV. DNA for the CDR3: TGTGCCACCAGCAGAGAGGGCGGGGGCTACGAGCAGTACGTC.

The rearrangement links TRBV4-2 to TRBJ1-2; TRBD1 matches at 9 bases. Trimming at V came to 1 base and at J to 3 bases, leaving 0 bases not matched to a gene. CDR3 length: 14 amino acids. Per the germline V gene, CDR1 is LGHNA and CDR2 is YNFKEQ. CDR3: CASSQGTGDYGYTF. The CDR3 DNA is TGTGCCAGCAGCCAAGGGACAGGGGACTATGGCTACACCTTC.

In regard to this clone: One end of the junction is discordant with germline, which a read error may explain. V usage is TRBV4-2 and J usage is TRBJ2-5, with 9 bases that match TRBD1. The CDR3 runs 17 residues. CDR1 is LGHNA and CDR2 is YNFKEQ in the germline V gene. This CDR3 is CAGSQDPTGQGAETQYF. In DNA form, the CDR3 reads TGTGCCGGCAGCCAAGATCCCACGGGACAGGGAGCAGAGACCCAGTACTTC.

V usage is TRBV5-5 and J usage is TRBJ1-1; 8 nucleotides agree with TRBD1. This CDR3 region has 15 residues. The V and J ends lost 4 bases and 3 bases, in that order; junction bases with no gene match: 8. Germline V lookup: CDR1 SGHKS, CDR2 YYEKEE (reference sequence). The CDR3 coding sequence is TGTGCCAGCAGCCGTTCAGGGGGCAGGGACACTGAAGCTTTCTTT. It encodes CASSRSGGRDTEAFF.

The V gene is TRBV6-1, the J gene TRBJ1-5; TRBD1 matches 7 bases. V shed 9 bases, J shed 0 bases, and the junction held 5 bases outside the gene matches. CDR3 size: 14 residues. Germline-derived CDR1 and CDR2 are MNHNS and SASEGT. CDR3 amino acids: CASFDRASNQPQHF. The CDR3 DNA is TGTGCCAGTTTCGACAGGGCTAGCAATCAGCCCCAGCATTTT.